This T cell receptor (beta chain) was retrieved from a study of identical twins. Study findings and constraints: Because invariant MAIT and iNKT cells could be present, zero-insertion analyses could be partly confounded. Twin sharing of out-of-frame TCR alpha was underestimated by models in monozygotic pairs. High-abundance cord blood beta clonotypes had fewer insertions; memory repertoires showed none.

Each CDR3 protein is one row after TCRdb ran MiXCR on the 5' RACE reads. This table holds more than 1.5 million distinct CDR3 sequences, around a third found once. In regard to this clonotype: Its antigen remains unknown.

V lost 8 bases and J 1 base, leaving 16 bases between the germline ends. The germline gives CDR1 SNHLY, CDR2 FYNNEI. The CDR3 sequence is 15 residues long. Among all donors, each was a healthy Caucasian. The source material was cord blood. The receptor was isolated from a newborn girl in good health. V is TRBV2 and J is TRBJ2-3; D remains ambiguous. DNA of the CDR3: TGTGCCAGCCGCCGGGCCCCCGGTGGCACAGATACGCAGTATTTT. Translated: CASRRAPGGTDTQYF.